The entry below describes one T cell receptor (beta chain). Its antigen specificity is not known. No base quality information exists; no much larger clone differs at one position. This sample is drawn from a study of cytomegalovirus exposure and HLA in healthy donors (dated by TCRdb to between 2016 and 2019). Background for the entire study: An earlier analysis of several hundred of the donors reported 250 to 300 Gb of sequence data and 117 million unique TCR beta sequences from some 180 million T cells. An early release covering approximately 600 HLA-typed donors comprised around 300 gigabases of sequencing data and approximately 85 million unique TCR sequences. Among the roughly 400 genotyped donors, approximately 77% belonged to the genetic ancestry cluster associated with self-reported Caucasian donors. The study aimed to test whether signatures of past pathogen exposure could be identified by cataloging public T cell receptors. The study used immunosequencing to profile the T cell repertoires of several hundred subjects and linked those repertoires to cytomegalovirus serostatus. Besides the first cohort of roughly 700 subjects, a separate validation cohort made up of 95 to 150 different subjects was used. To predict cytomegalovirus infection status, the study brought together high-throughput TCR immunosequencing, statistical association of individual TCRs with disease status, and machine learning. A later analysis re-examined previously published TCR beta repertoires from around 670 donors and added high-resolution HLA genotyping to investigate patterns of TCR occurrence. Rather than using new phenotypic data, the later analysis identified candidate immune exposures from TCR beta sequences and from how often those sequences occurred across donors. An earlier analysis of fewer than 700 of the donors applied high-throughput TCR beta sequencing to assess whether each TCR beta V gene segment acted as functional or pseudogenic. Donor age, sex, ethnicity and CMV serostatus were compiled alongside the repertoire data. A later genetic analysis used genome-wide SNP genotypes for about three fifths of the 666 donors, treating that subset as a discovery cohort. All discovery cohort repertoires had been generated on a single sequencing platform. HLA typing included class I and class II loci at four-digit resolution. The number of typed donors differed by locus: about 620-630 for A, B, C, DRB1 and DQB1; 500 to 550 for DQA1; around 610 for DPA1; and 450 to 480 for DPB1. Roughly 5 DR-DQ haplotypes were handled as single units for association and clustering, since linkage in the cohort was strong. On average, roughly 250,000 unique TCR beta nucleotide sequences were sequenced per donor among more than 350 genotyped donors of the cohort, with roughly a sixth of those sequences being non-productive. Beyond this particular receptor, the publication reports: Because some donors lacked HLA typing at each locus, the association tests relied only on the typed subset. According to the authors, the approach could potentially be generalized to other disease states and immunological phenotypes. Correlated functional status among segregating V segments might be attributable to linkage disequilibrium, but an unknown experimental factor could not be ruled out. Roughly uniform sequencing depth across donors was assumed in presence/absence analyses, although this assumption may not hold. According to a later analysis, TCR association rates differed among HLA loci, with DRB1 alleles showing the most associated TCRs and HLA-C alleles showing the fewest. A cluster of highly shared sequence variants was judged likely to be a technical artifact of the sequencing pipeline. In both the original and validation cohorts, the classifier was reported to diagnose cytomegalovirus status with high specificity and sensitivity. A later analysis found that most CMV-associated TCR beta chains appeared HLA-restricted, with HLA associations seemingly driven largely by CMV exposure. Assigning TCR associations to individual alleles was difficult when HLA alleles, especially DR and DQ, strongly co-occurred. In this cohort, only TCR beta chains were sequenced, and detectable features were limited by the absence of alpha or paired-chain data. At a false discovery rate of 0.05, a later analysis linked around 17,000 TCR beta sequences to specific HLA alleles. A further reported finding was that TCR beta sequences accurately predicted the HLA-A and HLA-B alleles for most subjects in the first cohort. A later analysis found that HLA-associated TCR beta chains were more clonally expanded and had lower generation probabilities than equally common non-associated chains. Immune exposure information for the cohort was limited to CMV serostatus. In vitro tests confirmed that a few of the cytomegalovirus-associated TCR beta chains recognize cytomegalovirus antigens. Broadly in line with IMGT annotations, most TCR beta V segments showed up in productive rearrangements about 87% or about 30% of the time in an earlier analysis of several hundred of the donors. V-gene and J-gene trimming of TCR beta chains was associated with a missense DCLRE1C variant in a later genetic analysis, and the association was replicated in an independent cohort. According to a later genetic analysis, donors in an Asian-associated ancestry cluster had fewer N-insertions in productive TCRs than the roughly 700-donor mean. Most TCR sequences were seen in very few donors, while some public TCRs were found in many individuals. The study gave a list of 150 to 200 TCR beta chains associated with cytomegalovirus. According to a later analysis, parvovirus B19, influenza, CMV and Epstein-Barr virus appeared linked to several top co-occurrence clusters. Approximately 18 rarely observed V segments, including chromosome 9 orphons, were excluded from the earlier analysis of about 610 of the donors because counts were too low.

Library preparation was by the immunoSEQ multiplex PCR assay. The multiplex PCR relied on a mix of 60 forward primers for TCR Vbeta segments and 13 reverse primers for TCR Jbeta segments. The CDR3 region of rearranged TCR beta genes was amplified from genomic DNA by a multiplex PCR assay. On the Illumina HiSeq System, the amplified TCR beta libraries were sequenced as 87-base-pair reads. The paper's processing steps were these. Across the 700 or so repertoires, a later analysis counted some 81 million unique TCR beta chains, around 11 million of which were shared by at least two donors. A nearest-neighbor algorithm error-corrected the raw reads and collapsed the reads into unique sequences, merging closely related sequences to remove PCR and sequencing errors. V, D and J gene segments were assigned by aligning CDR3 sequences to IMGT reference sequences. For a sequence to be retained, a match of at least six nucleotides to both a V gene segment and a J gene segment was required. A rearrangement counted as productive if the CDR3 had no stop codons and remained in frame with V and J, and every other rearrangement counted as non-productive. CDR3 was defined by IMGT convention, running from the second conserved V-encoded cysteine to the conserved J-encoded phenylalanine. The earlier analysis of some 540 of the donors excluded any sequence lacking an unambiguous match to a single V gene segment. In an earlier analysis of a few hundred of the donors, V segments were called functional above 56.7% productive rearrangements and were called segregating when the between-donor standard deviation exceeded 5%. A statistical classification framework was developed to diagnose cytomegalovirus status using the catalog of TCR beta chain sequences. In a later analysis, TCR nucleotide sequences were compared against IMGT/GENE-DB human TR gene sequences so that V and J genes could be assigned. The TCRdist pipeline was used in a later analysis to assign CDR3 sequences and most-parsimonious VDJ recombination scenarios. In a later analysis, each TCR beta chain was defined by its CDR3 amino acid sequence together with its V-gene family, and reads lacking a unique V-gene family were excluded. A later analysis removed 500 to 600 highly shared, low-generation-probability nucleotide sequences to deal with suspected cross-contamination and a sequencing artifact. For each public chain, a later analysis derived a clonal expansion index from normalized ranks of inferred template counts within each repertoire. Generation probabilities in a later analysis came from a VDJ recombination model fitted to out-of-frame rearrangements, and those results were checked against IGoR. In a later analysis, TCR-TCR, TCR-HLA and TCR-CMV co-occurrence was scored with hypergeometric tests, and a repertoire-size bias correction was applied to TCR pairs. A later analysis estimated false discovery rates by permuting HLA or CMV assignments 20 times. In a later analysis, co-occurring TCRs were grouped with DBSCAN, and TCRdist sequence similarity was added when clustering was performed within HLA-allele-positive subsets. Co-occurrence clustering excluded repertoires with fewer than 30,000 or more than 120,000 public chains, plus five with anomalous nucleotide sharing. This immuneACCESS table, as held by TCRdb, lists in-frame sequences with V and J called but not all clones. Of the missing ones, under half trace to an unresolved V gene in checked studies; the others have no known cause. The DNA gave D and trimming, while V, J and clone size come from that table. This sample comprises around 200,000 clones, roughly three quarters of them detected only once. The leading ten clones occupy about 2.7% of the sample.

The cohort was made up of 650 to 700 healthy bone marrow donors. At the time of sampling, every cohort member was nominally healthy, though immune exposures that went unrecorded were likely present. The donor was CMV seronegative and was included in the group of a few hundred seronegative cohort members. Every donor gave a peripheral blood sample, and the peripheral blood mononuclear cells from that sample were used for TCR beta sequencing. Genomic DNA extraction from the blood cell samples was performed with the Qiagen DNeasy Blood Extraction Kit. Input material: PBMCs. The clonotype was recovered from a male donor in good health and CMV-seronegative.

The nucleotides are TGTGCCAGCAGGAAGACAGGGGGCAATGAGCAGTTCTTC. Its protein product is CASRKTGGNEQFF. The rearrangement joined TRBV27 to TRBJ2-1; 9 bases in between match TRBD1. Reading from cysteine to phenylalanine, the CDR3 counts 13 amino acids. The sequence is cut down to CDR3 DNA, 39 bases in frame from base 1. Germline trimming: 6 bases from V, 6 bases from J; junction bases outside gene matches: 3. The germline V gene (reference sequence) gives CDR1 as MNHEY and CDR2 as SMNVEV.